This is a list of T cell receptor beta chains from one sample in a study of identical twins. A single record per CDR3 protein comes from TCRdb applying MiXCR to the 5' RACE reads. There are about 150,000 distinct CDR3 sequences in the sample; approximately 4% occur only once, and 8% to 8.5% lies in the top ten. The material sequenced was memory T cells sorted from blood. Receptors originate from a man in his late teens or twenties in good health. The CDR3 runs from the conserved cysteine through the conserved F or W. D genes are given only for firm matches. Clone sizes are given selectively: once, few, many, or a class where the clone is expanded.

d_call | clone_size | j_call | v_call | cdr3_length | cdr3_aa | cdr3_nt
TRBD1 | many | TRBJ1-6 | TRBV7-3 | 17 | CASSLKVPGQNNSPLHF | TGTGCCAGCAGCTTAAAGGTCCCGGGACAGAATAATTCACCCCTCCACTTT
TRBD2 | many | TRBJ2-1 | TRBV5-1 | 16 | CASSLHEGLDAAEQFF | TGCGCCAGCAGCTTGCATGAGGGACTAGATGCGGCTGAGCAGTTCTTC
TRBD2 | many | TRBJ2-1 | TRBV7-9 | 15 | CASSLLAGLYNEQFF | TGTGCCAGCAGCTTGCTAGCGGGATTATACAATGAGCAGTTCTTC
. | many | TRBJ1-2 | TRBV12-3/TRBV12-4 | 13 | CASSLSGVSGYTF | TGTGCCAGCAGTTTATCAGGGGTCAGTGGCTACACCTTC
. | many | TRBJ2-6 | TRBV29-1 | 13 | CSVRVVGANVLTF | TGCAGCGTCCGGGTTGTTGGGGCCAACGTCCTGACTTTC
TRBD1 | many | TRBJ2-5 | TRBV11-2 | 18 | CASSSLPPRDSEKETQYF | TGTGCCAGCAGCTCCCTCCCCCCACGGGACAGCGAAAAAGAGACCCAGTACTTC
TRBD1 | many | TRBJ2-3 | TRBV7-2 | 17 | CASSLLPGQGDTDTQYF | TGTGCCAGCAGCCTCCTTCCGGGACAGGGGGACACAGATACGCAGTATTTT
TRBD2 | many | TRBJ2-1 | TRBV3-1 | 17 | CASSLKLATSSYNEQFF | TGTGCCAGCAGCCTAAAACTAGCGACGAGCTCCTACAATGAGCAGTTCTTC
. | . | TRBJ2-7 | TRBV15 | 15 | CATSRPPGSSYEQYF | TGTGCCACCAGCAGACCTCCAGGGAGCTCCTACGAGCAGTACTTC
. | few | TRBJ2-1 | TRBV6-5 | 16 | CASRYPGVGKGNEQFF | TGTGCCAGCAGATATCCGGGCGTAGGGAAGGGCAATGAGCAGTTCTTC
TRBD2 | many | TRBJ2-1 | TRBV20-1 | 13 | CGSGRAVYNEQFF | TGCGGGAGCGGGAGGGCCGTGTACAATGAGCAGTTCTTC
. | . | TRBJ2-1 | TRBV29-1 | 15 | CSVASGSGAYNEQFF | TGCAGCGTCGCCAGTGGTAGCGGAGCCTACAATGAGCAGTTCTTC
. | many | TRBJ2-1 | TRBV5-1 | 11 | CASSDYQEQFF | TGCGCCAGCAGCGATTATCAGGAGCAGTTCTTC
TRBD2 | many | TRBJ2-1 | TRBV7-9 | 12 | CASSQAGRKQFF | TGTGCCAGCAGCCAAGCGGGGCGGAAGCAGTTCTTC
TRBD1 | few | TRBJ2-5 | TRBV7-2 | 16 | CASSLSGAGGQETQYF | TGTGCCAGCAGCTTAAGTGGCGCAGGGGGTCAAGAGACCCAGTACTTC
TRBD1 | many | TRBJ1-2 | TRBV27 | 13 | CASSRRQGGGYTF | TGTGCCAGCAGTCGCCGACAGGGGGGTGGCTACACCTTC